Listed here are 9 T cell receptor beta chains from one sample, sequenced in a study of cytomegalovirus exposure and HLA in healthy donors. Use of 60 Vbeta and 13 Jbeta primers characterized the PCR. Measured with immunoSEQ multiplex PCR; TCRdb has only the in-frame clones, and not every one. Of about 130,000 clones listed, about 74% are singletons. Material for sequencing was PBMCs. Every receptor here comes from a man aged 25 to 45 in good health and CMV-seronegative.

The chain uses TRBV5-5 and TRBJ2-1, with 8 bases that match TRBD2. In germline, CDR1 is SGHKS, CDR2 YYEKEE (reference sequence). There are 16 residues in the CDR3. With 3 bases clipped from V and 4 bases from J, the junction kept 9 bases outside the gene matches. The CDR3 spells CASSSGAAGGYNEQFF. In DNA, the CDR3 is TGTGCCAGCAGCTCGGGCGCGGCGGGGGGATACAATGAGCAGTTCTTC.

The CDR3, as DNA: TGTGCCAGCAGTTTATCCAGGATTGGCCCGAAAGAATATGGCTACACCTTC. Translation gives CASSLSRIGPKEYGYTF. The chain is built from TRBV27 and TRBJ1-2, with unresolved D. The CDR3 is 17 amino acids. V lost 0 bases to trimming and J lost 5 bases, with 19 bases between them. From germline, CDR1 is MNHEY and CDR2 SMNVEV (reference sequence).

The CDR3 is CASSTGQGRIEKLFF. The CDR3 DNA is TGTGCCAGTAGTACAGGACAGGGACGGATTGAAAAACTGTTTTTT. This rearrangement joins TRBV19 to TRBJ1-4; 8 bases agree with TRBD1. The CDR3 runs 15 residues. CDR1 is LNHDA and CDR2 is SQIVND in the germline V gene (reference sequence). Trimming took 4 bases from V and 7 from J; bases not matched to a gene: 8.

This chain connects TRBV10-2 to TRBJ2-1; 7 positions match TRBD2. The CDR3 spans 15 residues. Germline CDR1 reads WSHSY; CDR2 reads SAAADI. V dropped 8 bases and J dropped 7; count of bases not matched to a gene: 14. The CDR3 DNA reads as TGCGCCAGCCCGGGATTCTGCGGGAGAGAAAATGAGCAGTTCTTC. This sequence encodes CASPGFCGRENEQFF.

The rearrangement links TRBV6-1 to TRBJ2-7, with 7 nucleotides matching TRBD1. J lost 5 bases, V lost 6 bases, and 10 bases had no gene match. There are 14 residues in the CDR3. Germline CDR1 and CDR2: MNHNS and SASEGT. Here the CDR3 DNA reads TGTGCCAGCAGGACCGGGACAGCGGTGGACGAGCAGTACTTC. It specifies CASRTGTAVDEQYF.

The J gene is TRBJ2-7, the V gene TRBV6-4, with 7 bases lining up with TRBD1. The CDR3 is made up of 15 amino acids. Trimming removed 5 bases from V and 6 bases from J; junction bases left unmatched: 13. Germline CDR1 and CDR2: MRHNA and SNTAGT. CDR3 in amino acids: CASSPLAGGVAEQYF. The CDR3 DNA reads as TGTGCCAGCAGTCCCTTGGCAGGGGGAGTAGCCGAGCAGTACTTC.

The chain recombines TRBV13 with TRBJ1-2, with D possibly TRBD1 on 6 matching bases. V was cut by 4 bases and J by 2 bases, with 14 bases left in between. Germline V gene lookup returns CDR1 PRHDT and CDR2 FYEKMQ (reference sequence). This CDR3 is 15 amino acids long. CDR3 bases: TGTGCCAGCAGCTGGGACACCCAGGGAAACTATGGCTACACCTTC. Encoded protein: CASSWDTQGNYGYTF.

This chain links TRBV14 with TRBJ2-3; 10 bases align to TRBD2. The CDR3 totals 18 residues. The J segment lost 0 bases and the V segment lost 0 bases, leaving 6 bases of the junction unmatched. Germline V gives CDR1 SGHDN, CDR2 FVKESK. Written as DNA, the CDR3 is TGTGCCAGCAGCCAAGAGGTAAGCGGGAGGGTTAGCACAGATACGCAGTATTTT. The encoded protein is CASSQEVSGRVSTDTQYF.

This chain joins TRBV5-1 and TRBJ2-7; 7 bases fit TRBD1. Germline CDR1 reads SGHRS; CDR2 reads YFSETQ. This CDR3 comprises 13 residues. The junction had 7 bases not matched to a gene; V was cut back by 9 bases and J by 1 base. CDR3 protein: CAKYDRESYEQYF. In nucleotides, the CDR3 is TGCGCCAAGTACGACAGGGAGTCCTACGAGCAGTACTTC.